This T cell receptor beta chain was identified during a study of T cells expressing NK-cell markers. With the 5' RACE reads reprocessed, TCRdb shows one record per CDR3 protein and no DNA. The sample's table shows 350,000 to 400,000 distinct CDR3 sequences. The source material was blood T cells: a sorted CD56 or NKG2C T cell subset, CD4+ or CD8+ T cells, or bulk PBMC T cells (not recorded which). The TCR comes from a woman aged 45 to 65 in good health.

Here the CDR3 reads CASSQTGWGEAFF. The chain employs TRBV12-3 or TRBV12-4 and TRBJ1-1; TCRdb names TRBD1, which stays unverified in the absence of DNA. The CDR3 covers 13 residues.